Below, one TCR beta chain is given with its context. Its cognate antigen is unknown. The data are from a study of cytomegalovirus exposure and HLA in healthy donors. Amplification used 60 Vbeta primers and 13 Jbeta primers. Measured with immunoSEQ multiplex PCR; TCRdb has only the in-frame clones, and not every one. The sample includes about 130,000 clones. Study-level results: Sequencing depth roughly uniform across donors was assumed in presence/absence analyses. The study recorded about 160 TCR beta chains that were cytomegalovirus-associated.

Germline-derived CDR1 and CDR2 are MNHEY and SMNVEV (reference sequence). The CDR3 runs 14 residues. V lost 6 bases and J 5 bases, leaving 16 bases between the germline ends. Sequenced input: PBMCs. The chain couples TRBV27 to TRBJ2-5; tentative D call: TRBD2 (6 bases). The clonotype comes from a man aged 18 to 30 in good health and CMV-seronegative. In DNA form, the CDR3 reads TGTGCCAGCAGAACTCAGGCAGGGAGGGAGACCCAGTACTTC. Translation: CASRTQAGRETQYF.